What follows are 15 T cell receptor beta chains derived from one specimen sequenced in a study of shared clonotypes between healthy human individuals. The table came from immunoSEQ multiplex PCR; TCRdb's copy has only in-frame clones and leaves some out. The sample consists of 500,000 to 550,000 clones, approximately 94% of them appearing once. Input material: naive CD4+ T cells sorted from blood. Subset here: CD45RA+ positively selected. These receptors came from a woman aged 30 to 39 in good health.

The J gene is TRBJ2-3, the V gene TRBV19; a possible D gene is TRBD1 (5 bases). V dropped 5 bases and J dropped 0 bases, with 9 bases sitting between them. The CDR3 is 14 residues long. Germline loops: CDR1 LNHDA, CDR2 SQIVND (reference sequence). The CDR3 DNA sequence: TGTGCCAGTAGTTGGCAGGGAAGCACAGATACGCAGTATTTT. It is translated as CASSWQGSTDTQYF.

The chain has TRBV2 and TRBJ2-6, with D perhaps being TRBD1 or TRBD2 (5 bases each). The CDR3 has 16 residues. Germline lookup yields CDR1 SNHLY and CDR2 FYNNEI. V lost 5 bases, J lost 0 bases, and 11 bases lay in between. CDR3 residues: CASSLGTFSGANVLTF. The DNA of the CDR3 is TGTGCCAGCAGTCTCGGGACCTTCTCTGGGGCCAACGTCCTGACTTTC.

The chain combines TRBV5-1 with TRBJ2-2, with D unresolved. In germline, CDR1 is SGHRS, CDR2 YFSETQ. Deletions cut 3 bases from V and 0 bases from J, with 6 bases between. CDR3 length: 14 amino acids. The chain's CDR3 is CASSSLANTGELFF. CDR3 sequence (DNA): TGCGCCAGCAGCTCCCTAGCGAACACCGGGGAGCTGTTTTTT.

This clone has only a few counts. The same CDR3 can be traced to other DNA sequences in this sample. This rearrangement joins TRBV14 to TRBJ1-5; D remains ambiguous. Germline lookup yields CDR1 SGHDN and CDR2 FVKESK. Trimming shortened V by 4 bases and J by 1 base, and 2 bases separated the two germline ends. The CDR3 has 12 residues. The CDR3 reads CASSRSNQPQHF. DNA of the CDR3: TGTGCCAGCAGCCGCAGCAATCAGCCCCAGCATTTT.

This clone was seen only once. V and J are TRBV6-4 and TRBJ1-1; 9 positions match TRBD1. This CDR3 is 13 amino acids long. Trimming cost V 5 bases and J 5 bases; bases outside gene matches: 3. Germline-derived CDR1 and CDR2 are MRHNA and SNTAGT. The chain's CDR3 is CASSRTGETEAFF. The CDR3 region has the DNA TGTGCCAGCAGTCGGACAGGGGAGACTGAAGCTTTCTTT.

The chain is built from TRBV29-1 and TRBJ1-1, with D perhaps TRBD1 (5 bases). This CDR3 is 14 amino acids long. Trimming took 2 bases from V and 4 from J, leaving 14 bases between them. Germline V CDR1 and CDR2: SQVTM, ANQGSEA. In DNA, the CDR3 is TGCAGCGTTGAATCGCCAGGGCATCGCACTGAAGCTTTCTTT. It yields the protein CSVESPGHRTEAFF.

The chain combines TRBV5-5 with TRBJ1-2; D perhaps matches TRBD1 (5 bases). Trimming removed 4 bases at V and 7 bases at J, with 17 bases between. This CDR3 region has 14 residues. From germline, CDR1 is SGHKS and CDR2 YYEKEE (reference sequence). DNA for the CDR3: TGTGCCAGCAGCCCCCAGGGAGGGAATCCTGGCTACACCTTC. This gives the protein CASSPQGGNPGYTF.

V and J are TRBV13 and TRBJ2-7; the match to TRBD2 covers 9 bases. This CDR3 has 18 residues. Germline loops: CDR1 PRHDT, CDR2 FYEKMQ (reference sequence). Unmatched junction bases numbered 17, after V lost 1 base and J lost 7 bases. The CDR3 region is CASSLASIYGGRAGEQYF. The CDR3, as DNA: TGTGCCAGCAGCTTAGCCTCGATATACGGCGGGAGGGCCGGGGAGCAGTACTTC.

The V gene is TRBV28, the J gene TRBJ2-5; TRBD2 might be the D (6 bases). The end of the DNA fits TRBJ2-7 better, so the J call may be wrong. Germline assignment: CDR1 MDHEN and CDR2 SYDVKM. The CDR3 is made up of 12 amino acids. CDR3 bases: TGTGCCAGCAGCCGGGGGTCCTACGAGCAGTACTTC. This gives the protein CASSRGSYEQYF.

The J gene is TRBJ2-5, the V gene TRBV15, with 10 positions matching TRBD2. V shed 3 bases and J 11 bases; nucleotides not matched to a gene: 3. Germline V gene data show CDR1 as LNHNV and CDR2 as YYDKDF (reference sequence). The CDR3 sequence is 12 residues long. CDR3 region: CATSSEAGGQYF. CDR3 DNA sequence: TGTGCCACCAGCAGTGAAGCGGGGGGGCAGTACTTC.

The V and J genes are TRBV27 and TRBJ2-3; 8 bases agree with TRBD1. This CDR3 spans 15 amino acids. With V trimmed by 2 bases and J by 0 bases, 1 base remained unmatched. CDR1 is MNHEY and CDR2 is SMNVEV in the germline V gene (reference sequence). The DNA of the CDR3 is TGTGCCAGCAGTTTAAACAGGGGGAGCACAGATACGCAGTATTTT. This translates into CASSLNRGSTDTQYF.

This clone was observed a handful of times. V and J are TRBV6-1 and TRBJ2-5; 9 bases fit TRBD2. The CDR3 runs to 15 residues. V was clipped by 7 bases and J by 3 bases; unmatched bases: 9. The germline gives CDR1 MNHNS, CDR2 SASEGT. The CDR3 region is CASMGAAGGKETQYF. CDR3 in DNA: TGTGCCAGCATGGGTGCCGCGGGAGGGAAAGAGACCCAGTACTTC.

The CDR3 region is CSALFQETQYF. CDR3 nucleotide sequence: TGCAGTGCTCTGTTCCAAGAGACCCAGTACTTC. V usage is TRBV20-1 and J usage is TRBJ2-5; D is ambiguous. The CDR3 has 11 residues. V was pared by 5 bases and J by 1 base, with 5 bases between. Germline CDR1 is DFQATT and CDR2 is SNEGSKA (reference sequence).

This chain uses TRBV10-1 with TRBJ1-3; no clear D. CDR3 size: 13 residues. V gave up 6 bases and J gave up 4 bases, with 10 bases separating them. Per the germline V gene, CDR1 is WNHNN and CDR2 is SYGVQD (reference sequence). The CDR3 spells CASSPRTGNTIYF. The DNA for the CDR3 is TGCGCCAGCAGCCCCCGGACGGGAAACACCATATATTTT.

The CDR3 bases are TGCGCCAGCAGCCAAGATAGGGCTAGGATCAGAGGACATGAGCAGTTCTTC. Residues: CASSQDRARIRGHEQFF. The J gene is TRBJ2-1, the V gene TRBV4-1; D is unresolved. Per the germline V gene, CDR1 is MGHRA and CDR2 is YSYEKL. The CDR3 is 17 amino acids. V was clipped by 0 bases and J by 8 bases, with 20 bases between them.